This entry features one T cell receptor (beta chain) sequence. Its antigen is currently unknown. The V end lost 4 bases, the J end lost 5 bases, and 9 bases lay between the germline ends. The CDR3 runs to 12 residues. CDR1 is SGHRS and CDR2 is YFSETQ in the germline V gene. The data were obtained in a study of radiotherapy plus CTLA-4 blockade in lung cancer. About the research overall: There were objective responses in roughly 18% of patients, and around 32% had disease control.

Study-wide findings and caveats: Blood TCR clones of tumor origin expanded after radiotherapy plus ipilimumab. The best predictor of response was reported to be early blood T cell clone dynamics, with interferon-beta.

Each patient with chemo-refractory metastatic non-small-cell lung cancer was treated with focal radiation plus CTLA-4 blockade using ipilimumab. Clones were sequenced by immunoSEQ multiplex PCR, and TCRdb holds only the in-frame ones, with some missing. There are about 70,000 clones in the sample; around 77% occur only once, and about 15% lies in the top ten. Here the sequenced sample was peripheral blood, taken from a patient treated with radiotherapy plus ipilimumab. This clonotype originated in a human donor with non-small cell lung cancer whose response to radiotherapy plus ipilimumab could not be evaluated. Some clones in this sample may be carry-over from other donors' samples. This chain connects TRBV5-1 to TRBJ2-5; no definite D call. The CDR3: CASSGQVETQYF. CDR3 bases: TGCGCCAGCAGCGGCCAGGTGGAGACCCAGTACTTC.